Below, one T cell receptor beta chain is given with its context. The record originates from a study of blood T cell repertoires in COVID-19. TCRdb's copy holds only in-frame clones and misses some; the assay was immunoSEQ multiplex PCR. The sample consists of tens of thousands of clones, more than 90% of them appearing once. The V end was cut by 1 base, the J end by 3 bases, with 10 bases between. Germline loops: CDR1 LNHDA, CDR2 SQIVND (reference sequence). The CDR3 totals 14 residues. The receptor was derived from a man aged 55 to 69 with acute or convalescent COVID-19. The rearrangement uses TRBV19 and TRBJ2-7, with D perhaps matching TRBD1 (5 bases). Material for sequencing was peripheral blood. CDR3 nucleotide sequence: TGTGCCAGTAGTATAGCAGGGCTTAGCTACGAGCAGTACTTC. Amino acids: CASSIAGLSYEQYF.